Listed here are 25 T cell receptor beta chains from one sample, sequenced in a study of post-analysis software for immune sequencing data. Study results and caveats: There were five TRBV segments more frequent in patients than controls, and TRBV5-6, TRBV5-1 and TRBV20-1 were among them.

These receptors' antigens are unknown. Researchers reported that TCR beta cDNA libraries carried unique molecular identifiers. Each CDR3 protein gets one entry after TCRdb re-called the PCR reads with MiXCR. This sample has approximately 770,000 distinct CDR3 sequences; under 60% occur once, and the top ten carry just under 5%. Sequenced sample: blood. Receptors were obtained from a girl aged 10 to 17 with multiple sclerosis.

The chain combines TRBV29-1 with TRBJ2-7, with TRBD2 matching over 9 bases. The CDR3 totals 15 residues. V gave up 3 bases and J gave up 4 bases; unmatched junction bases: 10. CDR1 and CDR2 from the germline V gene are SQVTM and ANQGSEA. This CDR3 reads CSVDRGRAEVYEQYF. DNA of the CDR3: TGCAGCGTTGATCGCGGGAGGGCTGAGGTGTACGAGCAGTACTTC.

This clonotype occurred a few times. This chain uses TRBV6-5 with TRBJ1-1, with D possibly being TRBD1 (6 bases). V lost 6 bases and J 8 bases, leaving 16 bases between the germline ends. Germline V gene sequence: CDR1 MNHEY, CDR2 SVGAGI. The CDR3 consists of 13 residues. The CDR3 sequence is CASRGGGAVEAFF. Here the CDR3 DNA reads TGTGCCAGCAGGGGCGGGGGGGCAGTCGAAGCTTTCTTT.

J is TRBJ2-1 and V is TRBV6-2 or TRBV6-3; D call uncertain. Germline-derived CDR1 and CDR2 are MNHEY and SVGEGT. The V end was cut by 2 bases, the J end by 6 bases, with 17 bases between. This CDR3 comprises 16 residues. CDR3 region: CASSYPTTYSPNEQFF. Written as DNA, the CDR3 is TGTGCCAGCAGTTACCCGACCACTTATAGTCCCAATGAGCAGTTCTTC.

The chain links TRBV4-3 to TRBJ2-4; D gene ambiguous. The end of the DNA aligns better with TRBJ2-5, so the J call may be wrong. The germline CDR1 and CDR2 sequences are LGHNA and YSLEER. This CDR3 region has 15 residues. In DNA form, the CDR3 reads TGCGCCAGCAGCCAGACCCGGAGCATTGGGGAGACCCAGTACTTC. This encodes CASSQTRSIGETQYF.

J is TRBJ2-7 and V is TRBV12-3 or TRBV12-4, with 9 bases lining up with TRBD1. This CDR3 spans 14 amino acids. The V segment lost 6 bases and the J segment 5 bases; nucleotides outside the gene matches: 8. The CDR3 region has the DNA TGTGCCAGCAGCCGCAAGACAGGGGGACACGAGCAGTACTTC. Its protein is CASSRKTGGHEQYF.

This CDR3 reads CSASRDNPYEQYF. CDR3 bases: TGCAGTGCTAGTCGGGACAACCCCTACGAGCAGTACTTC. The chain couples TRBV20-1 to TRBJ2-7; TRBD1 might be the D (6 bases). Germline V gives CDR1 DFQATT, CDR2 SNEGSKA (reference sequence). V lost 3 bases and J lost 2, with 11 bases in between. This CDR3 comprises 13 residues.

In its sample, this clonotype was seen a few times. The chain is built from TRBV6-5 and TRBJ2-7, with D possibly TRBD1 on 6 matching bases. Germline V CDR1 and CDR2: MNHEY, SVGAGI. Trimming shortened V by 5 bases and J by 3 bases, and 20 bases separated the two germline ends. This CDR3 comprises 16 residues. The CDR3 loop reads CASSRPPGHINYEQYF. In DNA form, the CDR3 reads TGTGCCAGCAGTAGACCGCCGGGACACATCAACTACGAGCAGTACTTC.

CDR3: CASSPRVTGVNEQFF. As DNA, the CDR3 is TGTGCCAGCAGTCCCCGGGTCACAGGTGTCAATGAGCAGTTCTTC. The rearrangement links TRBV27 to TRBJ2-1, with a possible D match to TRBD1 (5 bases). Trimming cost V 5 bases and J 6 bases, with 17 bases left between them. The length of the CDR3 is 15 residues. Germline-derived CDR1 and CDR2 are MNHEY and SMNVEV (reference sequence).

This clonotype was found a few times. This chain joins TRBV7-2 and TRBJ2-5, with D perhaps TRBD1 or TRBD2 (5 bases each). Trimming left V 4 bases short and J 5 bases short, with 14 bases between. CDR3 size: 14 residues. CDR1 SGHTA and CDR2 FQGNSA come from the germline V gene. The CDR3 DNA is TGTGCCAGCAGCTCGGGACCAGCCGGGGAGACCCAGTACTTC. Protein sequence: CASSSGPAGETQYF.

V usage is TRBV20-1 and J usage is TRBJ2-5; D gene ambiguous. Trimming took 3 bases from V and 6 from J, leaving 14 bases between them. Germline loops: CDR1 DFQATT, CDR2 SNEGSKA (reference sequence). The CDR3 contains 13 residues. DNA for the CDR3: TGCAGTGCTAGGCCTCTGCAGGTGCAGACCCAGTACTTC. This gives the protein CSARPLQVQTQYF.

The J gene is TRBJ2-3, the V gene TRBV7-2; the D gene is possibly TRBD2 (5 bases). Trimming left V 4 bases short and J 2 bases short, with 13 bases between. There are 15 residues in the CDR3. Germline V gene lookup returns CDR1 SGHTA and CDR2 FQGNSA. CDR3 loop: CASSSRGTYTDTQYF. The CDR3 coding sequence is TGTGCCAGCAGCTCCCGGGGAACCTACACAGATACGCAGTATTTT.

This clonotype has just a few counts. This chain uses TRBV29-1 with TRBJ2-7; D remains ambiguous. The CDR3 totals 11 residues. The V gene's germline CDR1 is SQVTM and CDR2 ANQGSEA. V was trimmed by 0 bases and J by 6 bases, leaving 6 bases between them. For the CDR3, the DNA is TGCAGCGTTGAAGAGGCCTTCGAGCAGTACTTC. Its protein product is CSVEEAFEQYF.

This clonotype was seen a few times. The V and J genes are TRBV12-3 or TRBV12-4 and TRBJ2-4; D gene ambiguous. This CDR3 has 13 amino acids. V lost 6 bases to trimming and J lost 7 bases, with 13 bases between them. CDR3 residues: CASSPGQKNIQYF. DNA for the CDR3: TGTGCCAGCAGCCCCGGGCAGAAGAACATTCAGTACTTC.

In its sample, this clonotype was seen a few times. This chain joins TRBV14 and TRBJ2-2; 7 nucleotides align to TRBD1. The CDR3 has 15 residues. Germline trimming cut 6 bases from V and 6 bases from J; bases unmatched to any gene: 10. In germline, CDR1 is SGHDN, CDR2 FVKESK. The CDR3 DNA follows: TGTGCCAGCAGTCGGGACAGCCCCGTCGCCGGGGAGCTGTTTTTT. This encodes CASSRDSPVAGELFF.

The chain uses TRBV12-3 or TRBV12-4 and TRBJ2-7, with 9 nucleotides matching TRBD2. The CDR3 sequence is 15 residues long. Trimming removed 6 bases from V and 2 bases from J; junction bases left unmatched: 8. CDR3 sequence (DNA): TGTGCCAGCAGAGTTAGCGGGAGCTCCCCCTACGAGCAGTACTTC. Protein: CASRVSGSSPYEQYF.

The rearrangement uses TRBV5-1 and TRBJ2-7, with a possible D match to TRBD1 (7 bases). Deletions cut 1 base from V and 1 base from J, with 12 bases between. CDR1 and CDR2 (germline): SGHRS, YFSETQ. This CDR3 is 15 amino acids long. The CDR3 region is CASSLSRGDSYEQYF. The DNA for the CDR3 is TGCGCCAGCAGCTTGTCCAGGGGGGATTCCTACGAGCAGTACTTC.

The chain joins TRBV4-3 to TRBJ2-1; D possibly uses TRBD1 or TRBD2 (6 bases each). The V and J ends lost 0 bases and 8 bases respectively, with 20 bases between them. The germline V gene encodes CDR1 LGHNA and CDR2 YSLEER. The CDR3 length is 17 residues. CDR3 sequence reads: CASSQDPMGGVWHEQFF. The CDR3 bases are TGCGCCAGCAGCCAAGATCCCATGGGGGGCGTCTGGCATGAGCAGTTCTTC.

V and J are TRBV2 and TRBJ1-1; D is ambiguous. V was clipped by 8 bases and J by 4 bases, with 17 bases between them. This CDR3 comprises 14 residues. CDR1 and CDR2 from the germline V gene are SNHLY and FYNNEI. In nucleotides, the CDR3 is TGTGCCAGCCCCCCCCCACGCGCCGCCACTGAAGCTTTCTTT. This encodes CASPPPRAATEAFF.

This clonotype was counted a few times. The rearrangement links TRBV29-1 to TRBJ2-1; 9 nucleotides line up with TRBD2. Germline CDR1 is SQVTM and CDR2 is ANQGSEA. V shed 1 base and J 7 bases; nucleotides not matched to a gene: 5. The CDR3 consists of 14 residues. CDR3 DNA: TGCAGCGTTGAAGTTTCTAGCGGGGCAAATGAGCAGTTCTTC. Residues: CSVEVSSGANEQFF.

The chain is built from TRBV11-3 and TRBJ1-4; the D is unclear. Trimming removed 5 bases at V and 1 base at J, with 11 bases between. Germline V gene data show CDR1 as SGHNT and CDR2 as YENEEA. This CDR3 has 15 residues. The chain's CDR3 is CASSRGGQTNEKLFF. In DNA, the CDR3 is TGTGCCAGCAGCCGAGGAGGGCAAACTAATGAAAAACTGTTTTTT.

CDR3 residues: CASRFGRFAYEQYF. For the CDR3, the DNA is TGTGCCAGCAGGTTCGGCCGCTTTGCCTACGAGCAGTACTTC. The chain carries TRBV28 and TRBJ2-7; D unresolved. From germline, CDR1 is MDHEN and CDR2 SYDVKM. CDR3 size: 14 residues. V was trimmed by 6 bases and J by 2 bases, leaving 14 bases between them.

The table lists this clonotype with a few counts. The CDR3 protein is CASSAGLARTNEQFF. CDR3 sequence (DNA): TGTGCCAGCAGCGCGGGACTAGCGAGAACCAATGAGCAGTTCTTC. The chain combines TRBV7-2 with TRBJ2-1, with 10 positions matching TRBD2. The junction had 7 bases not matched to a gene; V was cut back by 5 bases and J by 6 bases. The CDR3 spans 15 residues. CDR1 is SGHTA, CDR2 FQGNSA, per germline.

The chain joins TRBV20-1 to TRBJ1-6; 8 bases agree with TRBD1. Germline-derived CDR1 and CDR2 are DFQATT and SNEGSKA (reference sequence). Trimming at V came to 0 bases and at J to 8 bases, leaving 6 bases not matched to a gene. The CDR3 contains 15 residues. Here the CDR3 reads CSARDRTGRHSPLHF. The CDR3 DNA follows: TGCAGTGCTAGAGACCGGACAGGGAGGCATTCACCCCTCCACTTT.

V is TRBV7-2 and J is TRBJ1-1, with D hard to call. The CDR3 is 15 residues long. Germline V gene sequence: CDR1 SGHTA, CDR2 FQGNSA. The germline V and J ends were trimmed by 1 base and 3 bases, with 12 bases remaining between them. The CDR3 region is CASSLENQVHTEAFF. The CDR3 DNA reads TGTGCCAGCAGCTTAGAGAATCAGGTGCACACTGAAGCTTTCTTT.

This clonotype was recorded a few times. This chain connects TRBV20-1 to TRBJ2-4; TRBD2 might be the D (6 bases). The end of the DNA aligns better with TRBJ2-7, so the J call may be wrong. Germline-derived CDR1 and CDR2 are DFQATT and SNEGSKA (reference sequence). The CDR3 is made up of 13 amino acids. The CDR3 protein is CSAGTGSAYEQYF. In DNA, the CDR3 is TGCAGTGCTGGGACTGGCTCGGCCTACGAGCAGTACTTC.